Given below is one T cell receptor (beta chain) in context. This entry comes from a study of cytomegalovirus exposure and HLA in healthy donors. Assay used: immunoSEQ multiplex PCR; TCRdb lists only in-frame clones, some missing. The table shows 55,000 to 75,000 clones, with around 90% occurring only once. Germline loops: CDR1 SGDLS, CDR2 YYNGEE. Trimming pared 0 bases from V and 3 bases from J, leaving 16 bases between. This CDR3 contains 18 residues. Specimen: PBMCs. The rearrangement joins TRBV9 to TRBJ2-6, with D maybe TRBD1 (6 bases). This clonotype was sampled from a man between 18 and 35 years old in good health and CMV-seronegative. The CDR3 here is CASSVGQGTGFGANVLTF. CDR3 in DNA: TGTGCCAGCAGCGTAGGGCAGGGGACCGGCTTTGGGGCCAACGTCCTGACTTTC. The variable domain in full, completed from reference TRBV9 and TRBJ2-6, reads DSGVTQTPKHLITATGQRVTLRCSPRSGDLSVYWYQQSLDQGLQFLIQYYNGEERAKGNILERFSAQQFPDLHSELNLSSLELGDSALYFCASSVGQGTGFGANVLTFGAGSRLTVL.